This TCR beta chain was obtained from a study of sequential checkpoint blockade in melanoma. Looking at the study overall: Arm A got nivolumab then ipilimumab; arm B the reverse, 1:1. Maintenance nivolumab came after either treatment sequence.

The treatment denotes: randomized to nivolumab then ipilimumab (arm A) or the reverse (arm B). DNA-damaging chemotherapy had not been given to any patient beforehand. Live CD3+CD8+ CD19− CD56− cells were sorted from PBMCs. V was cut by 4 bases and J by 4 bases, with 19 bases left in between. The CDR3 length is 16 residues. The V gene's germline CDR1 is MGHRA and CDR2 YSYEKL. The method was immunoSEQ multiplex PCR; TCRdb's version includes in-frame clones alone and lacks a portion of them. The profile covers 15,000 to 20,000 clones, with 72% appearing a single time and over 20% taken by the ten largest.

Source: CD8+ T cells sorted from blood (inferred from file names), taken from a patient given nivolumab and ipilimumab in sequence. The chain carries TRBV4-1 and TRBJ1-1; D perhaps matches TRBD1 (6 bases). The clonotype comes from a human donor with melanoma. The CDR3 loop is CASSPYRAYMTTEAFF. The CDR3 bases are TGCGCCAGCAGCCCTTACAGGGCCTATATGACCACTGAAGCTTTCTTT.